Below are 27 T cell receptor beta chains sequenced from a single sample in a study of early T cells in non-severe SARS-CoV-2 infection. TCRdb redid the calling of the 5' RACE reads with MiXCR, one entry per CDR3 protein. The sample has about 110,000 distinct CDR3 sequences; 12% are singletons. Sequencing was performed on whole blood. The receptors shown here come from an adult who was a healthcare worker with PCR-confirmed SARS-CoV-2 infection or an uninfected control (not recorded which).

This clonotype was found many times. The CDR3 bases are TGTGCCAGCTCACCAAAAGGCGATACGCAGTATTTT. Amino acid sequence: CASSPKGDTQYF. This rearrangement joins TRBV18 to TRBJ2-3; no definite D call. The CDR3 is made up of 12 amino acids. With 2 bases removed from V and 6 bases from J, the gap between germline ends came to 6 bases. Germline loops: CDR1 KGHSH, CDR2 LQKENI.

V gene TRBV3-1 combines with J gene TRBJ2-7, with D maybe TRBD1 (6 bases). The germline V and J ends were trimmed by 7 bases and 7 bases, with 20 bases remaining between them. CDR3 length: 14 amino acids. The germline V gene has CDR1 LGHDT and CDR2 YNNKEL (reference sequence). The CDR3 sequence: CASTGTKPTKEQYF. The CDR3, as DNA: TGTGCCAGCACGGGGACAAAGCCTACGAAAGAGCAGTACTTC.

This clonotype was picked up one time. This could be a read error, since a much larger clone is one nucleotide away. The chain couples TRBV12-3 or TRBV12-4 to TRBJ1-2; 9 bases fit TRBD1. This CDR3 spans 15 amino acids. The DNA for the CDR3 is TGTGCCGGCAGTTTACGAGGACAGGGGAGCTATGGCTACACCTTC. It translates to CAGSLRGQGSYGYTF.

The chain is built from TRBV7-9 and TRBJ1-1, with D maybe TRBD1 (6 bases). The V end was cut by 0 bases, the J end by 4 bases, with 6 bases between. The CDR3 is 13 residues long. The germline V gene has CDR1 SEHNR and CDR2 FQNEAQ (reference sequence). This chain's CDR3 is CASSLAGATEAFF. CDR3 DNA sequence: TGTGCCAGCAGCTTAGCGGGGGCCACTGAAGCTTTCTTT.

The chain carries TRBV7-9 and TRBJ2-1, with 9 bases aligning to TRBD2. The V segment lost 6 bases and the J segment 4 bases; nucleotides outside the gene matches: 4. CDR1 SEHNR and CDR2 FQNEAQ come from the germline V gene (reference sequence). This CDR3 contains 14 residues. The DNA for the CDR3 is TGTGCCAGCAGTATAGCGGGAGAGTACAATGAGCAGTTCTTC. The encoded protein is CASSIAGEYNEQFF.

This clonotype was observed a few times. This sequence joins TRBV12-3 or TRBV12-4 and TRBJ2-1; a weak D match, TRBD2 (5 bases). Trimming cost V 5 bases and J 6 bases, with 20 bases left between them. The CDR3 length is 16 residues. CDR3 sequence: CASSPPGQRTLNEQFF. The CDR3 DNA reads TGTGCCAGCAGTCCGCCCGGGCAGCGGACGCTCAATGAGCAGTTCTTC.

The CDR3 DNA sequence: TGTGCCAGCAGTTGGGACGCCCGAGACACCATATATTTT. The encoded protein is CASSWDARDTIYF. This chain uses TRBV12-3 or TRBV12-4 with TRBJ1-3, with D possibly matching TRBD1 (5 bases). Trimming removed 4 bases at V and 8 bases at J, with 12 bases between. The CDR3 sequence is 13 residues long.

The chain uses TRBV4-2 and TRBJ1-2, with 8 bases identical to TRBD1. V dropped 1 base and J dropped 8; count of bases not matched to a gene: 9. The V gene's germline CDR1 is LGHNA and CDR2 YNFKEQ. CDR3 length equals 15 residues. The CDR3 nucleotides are TGTGCCAGCAGCCAAGCCCCGACAGGGGCAGGGGGCTACACCTTC. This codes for CASSQAPTGAGGYTF.

CDR3 DNA: TGCAGTGCTAGGGTGGCAGATACGCAGTATTTT. Amino acid sequence: CSARVADTQYF. The V and J genes are TRBV20-1 and TRBJ2-3; no clear D. The CDR3 runs to 11 residues. Germline V lookup: CDR1 DFQATT, CDR2 SNEGSKA (reference sequence). Trimming removed 3 bases from V and 4 bases from J, with 5 bases in between.

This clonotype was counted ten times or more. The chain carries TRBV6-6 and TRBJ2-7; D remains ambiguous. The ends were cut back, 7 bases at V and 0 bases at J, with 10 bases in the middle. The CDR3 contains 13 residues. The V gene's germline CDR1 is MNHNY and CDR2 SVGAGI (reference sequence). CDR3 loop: CASTPGLSYEQYF. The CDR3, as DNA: TGTGCCAGCACCCCGGGCCTCTCCTACGAGCAGTACTTC.

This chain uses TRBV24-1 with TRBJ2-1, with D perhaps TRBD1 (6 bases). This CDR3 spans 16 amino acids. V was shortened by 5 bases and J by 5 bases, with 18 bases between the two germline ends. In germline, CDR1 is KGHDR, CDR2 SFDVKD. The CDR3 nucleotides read TGTGCCACCAGTGTAGGGGGTCTCCGGGGAAACAATGAGCAGTTCTTC. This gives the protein CATSVGGLRGNNEQFF.

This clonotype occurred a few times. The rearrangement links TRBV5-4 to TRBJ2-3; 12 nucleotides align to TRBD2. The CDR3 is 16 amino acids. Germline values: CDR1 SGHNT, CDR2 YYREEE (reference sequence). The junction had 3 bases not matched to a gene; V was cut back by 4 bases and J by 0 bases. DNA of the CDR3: TGTGCCAGCAGCCGCGGACTAGCGGGAAGCACAGATACGCAGTATTTT. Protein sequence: CASSRGLAGSTDTQYF.

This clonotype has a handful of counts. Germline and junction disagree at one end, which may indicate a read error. The CDR3 is CASSPHAGDRRVTGELFF. DNA for the CDR3: TGTGCTAGCAGCCCGCATGCGGGGGATCGACGAGTAACCGGGGAGCTGTTTTTT. V gene TRBV7-7 combines with J gene TRBJ2-2; 7 positions match TRBD2. The germline CDR1 and CDR2 sequences are SSHAT and FNYEAQ (reference sequence). The CDR3 loop spans 18 amino acids.

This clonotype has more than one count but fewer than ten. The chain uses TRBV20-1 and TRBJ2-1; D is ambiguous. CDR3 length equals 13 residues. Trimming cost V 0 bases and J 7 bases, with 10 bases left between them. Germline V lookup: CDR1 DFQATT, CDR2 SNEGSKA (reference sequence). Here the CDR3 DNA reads TGCAGTGCTAGAGACCCGCAAGGGAATGAGCAGTTCTTC. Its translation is CSARDPQGNEQFF.

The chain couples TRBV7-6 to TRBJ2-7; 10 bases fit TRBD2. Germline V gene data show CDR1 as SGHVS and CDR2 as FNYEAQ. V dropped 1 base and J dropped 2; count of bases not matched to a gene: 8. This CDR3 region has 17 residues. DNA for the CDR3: TGTGCCAGCAGCTTAGTCGGGCTAGCGGGGGTGACCTACGAGCAGTACTTC. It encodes CASSLVGLAGVTYEQYF. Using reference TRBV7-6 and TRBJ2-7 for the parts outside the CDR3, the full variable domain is GAGVSQSPRYKVTKRGQDVALRCDPISGHVSLYWYRQALGQGPEFLTYFNYEAQQDKSGLPNDRFSAERPEGSISTLTIQRTEQRDSAMYRCASSLVGLAGVTYEQYFGPGTRLTVT.

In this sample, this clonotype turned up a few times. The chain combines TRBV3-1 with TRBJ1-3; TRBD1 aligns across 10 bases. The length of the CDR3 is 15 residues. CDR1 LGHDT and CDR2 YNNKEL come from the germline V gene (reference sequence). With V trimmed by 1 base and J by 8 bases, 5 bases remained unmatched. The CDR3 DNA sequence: TGTGCCAGCAGCCAAGCCGGGACAGGGGTCGACACCATATATTTT. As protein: CASSQAGTGVDTIYF.

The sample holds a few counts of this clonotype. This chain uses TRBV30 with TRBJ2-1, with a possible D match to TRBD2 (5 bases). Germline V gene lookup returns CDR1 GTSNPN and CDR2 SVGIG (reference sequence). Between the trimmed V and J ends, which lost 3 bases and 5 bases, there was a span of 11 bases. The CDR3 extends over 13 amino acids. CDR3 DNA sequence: TGTGCCTGGAGACTAGACAAACACAATGAGCAGTTCTTC. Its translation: CAWRLDKHNEQFF.

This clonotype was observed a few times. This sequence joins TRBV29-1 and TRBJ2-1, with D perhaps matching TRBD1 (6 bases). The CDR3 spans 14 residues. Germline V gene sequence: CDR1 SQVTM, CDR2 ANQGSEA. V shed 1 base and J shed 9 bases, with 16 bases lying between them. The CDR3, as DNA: TGCAGCGTTGAAGGGGACACTCCCCGAGGTGAGCAGTTCTTC. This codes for CSVEGDTPRGEQFF.

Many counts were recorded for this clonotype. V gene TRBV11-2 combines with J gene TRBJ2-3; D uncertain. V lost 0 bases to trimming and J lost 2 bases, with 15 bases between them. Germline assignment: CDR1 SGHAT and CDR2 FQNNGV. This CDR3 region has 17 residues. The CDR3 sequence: CASSLDWYPATTDTQYF. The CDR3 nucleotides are TGTGCCAGCAGCTTAGATTGGTACCCGGCCACCACAGATACGCAGTATTTT. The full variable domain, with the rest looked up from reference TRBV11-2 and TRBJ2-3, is EAGVAQSPRYKIIEKRQSVAFWCNPISGHATLYWYQQILGQGPKLLIQFQNNGVVDDSQLPKDRFSAERLKGVDSTLKIQPAKLEDSAVYLCASSLDWYPATTDTQYFGPGTRLTVL.

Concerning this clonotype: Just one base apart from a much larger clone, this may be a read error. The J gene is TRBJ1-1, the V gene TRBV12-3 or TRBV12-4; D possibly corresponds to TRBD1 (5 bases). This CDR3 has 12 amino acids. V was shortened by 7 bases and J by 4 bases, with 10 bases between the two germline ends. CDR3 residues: CASTWGITEAFF. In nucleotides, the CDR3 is TGTGCCAGCACCTGGGGGATCACTGAAGCTTTCTTT.

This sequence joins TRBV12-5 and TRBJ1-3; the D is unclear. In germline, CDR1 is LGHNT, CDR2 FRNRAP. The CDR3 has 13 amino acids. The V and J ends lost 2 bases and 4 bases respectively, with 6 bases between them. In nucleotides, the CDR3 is TGTGCTAGTGGTTTGCCCCCGGGAAACACCATATATTTT. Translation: CASGLPPGNTIYF.

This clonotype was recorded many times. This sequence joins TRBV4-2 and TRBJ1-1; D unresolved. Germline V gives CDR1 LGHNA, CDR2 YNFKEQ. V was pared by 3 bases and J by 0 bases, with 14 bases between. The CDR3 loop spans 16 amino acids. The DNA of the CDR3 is TGTGCCAGCAGCCATGCCGACGGAAGTATGAACACTGAAGCTTTCTTT. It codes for CASSHADGSMNTEAFF.

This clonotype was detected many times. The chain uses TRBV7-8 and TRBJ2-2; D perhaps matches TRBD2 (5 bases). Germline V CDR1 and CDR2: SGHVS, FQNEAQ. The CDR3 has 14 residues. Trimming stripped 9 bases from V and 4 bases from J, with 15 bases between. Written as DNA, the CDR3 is TGTGCCAGTGCGTGGGTGGGGAGCACCGGGGAGCTGTTTTTT. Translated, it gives CASAWVGSTGELFF.

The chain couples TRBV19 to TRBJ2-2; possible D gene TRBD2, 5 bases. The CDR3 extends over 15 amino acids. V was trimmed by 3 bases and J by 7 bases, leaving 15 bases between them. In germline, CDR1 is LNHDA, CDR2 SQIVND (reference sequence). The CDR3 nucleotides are TGTGCCAGTAGTATCTTCGGGATCGGAGGCGGGGAGCTGTTTTTT. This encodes CASSIFGIGGGELFF.

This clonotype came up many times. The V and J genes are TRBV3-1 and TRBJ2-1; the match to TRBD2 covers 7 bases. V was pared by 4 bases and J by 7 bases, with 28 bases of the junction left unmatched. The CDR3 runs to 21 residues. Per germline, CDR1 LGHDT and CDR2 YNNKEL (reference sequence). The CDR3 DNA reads TGTGCCAGCAGCCCCCAAGTGAACCGTCGGGGGGTAGTCCATTTCCTGAATGAGCAGTTCTTC. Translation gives CASSPQVNRRGVVHFLNEQFF.

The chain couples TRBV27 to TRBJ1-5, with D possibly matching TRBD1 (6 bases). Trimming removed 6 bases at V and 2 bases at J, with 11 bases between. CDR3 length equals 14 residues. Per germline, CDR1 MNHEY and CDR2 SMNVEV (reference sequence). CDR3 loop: CASSSTGGNQPQHF. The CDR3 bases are TGTGCCAGCAGCTCGACAGGAGGCAATCAGCCCCAGCATTTT.

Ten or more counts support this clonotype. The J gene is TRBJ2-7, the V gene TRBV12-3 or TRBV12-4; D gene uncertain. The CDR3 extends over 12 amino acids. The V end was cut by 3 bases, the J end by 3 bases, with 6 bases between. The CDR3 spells CASSFRGYEQYF. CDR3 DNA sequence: TGTGCCAGCAGTTTCAGAGGCTACGAGCAGTACTTC.